Listed below are T cell receptor beta chains from one sample, sequenced in a study of cytomegalovirus exposure and HLA in healthy donors. Assay used: immunoSEQ multiplex PCR; TCRdb lists only in-frame clones, some missing. The sample consists of some 120,000 clones, over 65% of them appearing once. The sequenced sample was PBMCs. Every receptor here comes from a woman under 40 in good health and CMV-seronegative. Each CDR3 is given with its conserved first and last residue. The order of the fields is clone size, D gene, V gene, J gene, CDR3 DNA, CDR3 protein. A D gene is named only where the DNA matches it firmly. Where a row states a size, it is once, few, many or the class of an expanded clone; other rows omit it.

abundance: NA
d_gene: NA
v_gene: TRBV5-1
j_gene: TRBJ1-1
CDR3nt: TGCGCCAGCAGCTCTCAATTCGGTGAAGCTTTCTTT
CDR3aa: CASSSQFGEAFF

abundance: NA
d_gene: TRBD2
v_gene: TRBV10-2
j_gene: TRBJ2-1
CDR3nt: TGCGCCAGCAGTTTACTAGCGGGGGGGTACTCCTACAATGAGCAGTTCTTC
CDR3aa: CASSLLAGGYSYNEQFF

abundance: NA
d_gene: NA
v_gene: TRBV5-1
j_gene: TRBJ1-2
CDR3nt: TGCGCCAGCAGCTTGGACGGCCATTCTTTCCAGGACTATGGCTACACCTTC
CDR3aa: CASSLDGHSFQDYGYTF

abundance: NA
d_gene: NA
v_gene: TRBV5-6
j_gene: TRBJ2-1
CDR3nt: TGTGCCAGCAGCTTGAGGCTAGTAGGATTTTATGAGCAGTTCTTC
CDR3aa: CASSLRLVGFYEQFF

abundance: once
d_gene: TRBD1
v_gene: TRBV9
j_gene: TRBJ1-6
CDR3nt: TGTGCCAGCAGCGACAGGGGTGTATCACCCCTCCACTTT
CDR3aa: CASSDRGVSPLHF

abundance: NA
d_gene: TRBD1
v_gene: TRBV19
j_gene: TRBJ2-7
CDR3nt: TGTGCCAGTAGTTGGGGACAGGGGATCTACGAGCAGTACTTC
CDR3aa: CASSWGQGIYEQYF

abundance: NA
d_gene: TRBD2
v_gene: TRBV5-4
j_gene: TRBJ2-5
CDR3nt: TGTGCCAGCAGCTTGGGCGGTAGCGGGGGAGAGACCCAGTACTTC
CDR3aa: CASSLGGSGGETQYF

abundance: NA
d_gene: NA
v_gene: TRBV29-1
j_gene: TRBJ2-6
CDR3nt: TGCAGCGTTTTAATCCCGAGAGATGGGGCCAACGTCCTGACTTTC
CDR3aa: CSVLIPRDGANVLTF

abundance: NA
d_gene: NA
v_gene: TRBV1
j_gene: TRBJ1-2
CDR3nt: TGCACCAGCAGCCAAGATTTTGGCCGGGATGGGGGCTACACCTTC
CDR3aa: CTSSQDFGRDGGYTF

abundance: NA
d_gene: NA
v_gene: TRBV7-2
j_gene: TRBJ2-2
CDR3nt: TGTGCCAGCAGCTTAGCCTGGTTTGGAGGGTGGGGTGAGGGAGCAGGCACCGGGGAGCTGTTTTTT
CDR3aa: CASSLAWFGGWGEGAGTGELFF